A selection of T cell receptor beta chains follows, all from one sample in a study of blood T cell repertoires in COVID-19. The protocol was immunoSEQ multiplex PCR, while the TCRdb copy is restricted to in-frame clones and leaves out a portion. The sample lists fewer than 300,000 clones; approximately 83% were seen once. Sequenced input: peripheral blood. The receptors originated from a person aged 65 to 85 with COVID-19, enrolled during active disease. Both conserved end residues are part of each CDR3. D genes are given only for firm matches. A clone size is listed for some rows: how often the clone was seen (once, few, many), or a class if it is expanded.

v_call,j_call,d_call,clone_size,cdr3_aa,cdr3_nt
TRBV19,TRBJ1-5,TRBD1,-,CASSPGQGALQPQHF,TGTGCCAGTAGTCCAGGACAGGGGGCTCTTCAGCCCCAGCATTTT
TRBV18,TRBJ2-3,TRBD2,-,CASSREIPGLAGETDTQYF,TGTGCCAGCTCACGAGAGATCCCGGGACTAGCGGGAGAAACAGATACGCAGTATTTT
TRBV19,TRBJ2-3,TRBD1,few,CATSVQGASDTQYF,TGTGCCACCTCGGTACAGGGGGCCTCAGATACGCAGTATTTT
TRBV19,TRBJ1-1,-,-,CASSPPGNTEAFF,TGTGCCAGTAGTCCCCCGGGAAACACTGAAGCTTTCTTT
TRBV19,TRBJ2-3,-,-,CASKLPGLGTQYF,TGTGCCAGTAAATTGCCGGGACTCGGGACGCAGTATTTT
TRBV14,TRBJ2-2,-,-,CASSQDLSAGELFF,TGTGCCAGCAGCCAAGATCTTAGTGCCGGGGAGCTGTTTTTT
TRBV6-5,TRBJ2-1,TRBD2,-,CASSPSGGSNEQFF,TGTGCCAGCTCCCCTAGCGGGGGGTCCAATGAGCAGTTCTTC
TRBV11-2,TRBJ2-7,TRBD1,-,CASSFGQGNTYEQYF,TGTGCCAGCAGCTTCGGACAGGGGAATACCTACGAGCAGTACTTC
TRBV13,TRBJ1-1,-,-,CASSSQGWGGAFF,TGTGCCAGCAGCTCCCAAGGTTGGGGAGGAGCTTTCTTT
TRBV7-2,TRBJ2-5,-,once,CASSPRTGRVGETQYF,TGTGCCAGCAGCCCGAGGACAGGGAGGGTAGGAGAGACCCAGTACTTC
TRBV27,TRBJ1-5,-,-,CASSLQGSNQPQHF,TGTGCCAGCAGCCTACAGGGTAGCAATCAGCCCCAGCATTTT
TRBV20-1,TRBJ1-2,TRBD1,-,CSATGGNGYTF,TGCAGTGCTACAGGGGGAAATGGCTACACCTTC
TRBV5-1,TRBJ1-3,TRBD1,-,CASSTRTGGTSGNTIYF,TGCGCCAGCAGCACCAGGACAGGGGGTACCTCTGGAAACACCATATATTTT
TRBV5-6,TRBJ1-2,-,few,CASSLFPSNYGYTF,TGTGCCAGCAGCTTGTTCCCGTCTAACTATGGCTACACCTTC
TRBV11-2,TRBJ2-1,TRBD2,-,CASSLKGLAGNEQFF,TGTGCCAGCAGCTTAAAAGGACTAGCGGGAAATGAGCAGTTCTTC
TRBV5-6,TRBJ1-3,-,once,CASSLWGGGFVGNTIYF,TGTGCCAGCAGCTTGTGGGGAGGAGGGTTTGTCGGAAACACCATATATTTT
TRBV4-3,TRBJ2-1,-,-,CASSPQGNEQFF,TGCGCCAGCAGCCCGCAGGGTAATGAGCAGTTCTTC
TRBV6-5,TRBJ1-5,-,-,CASGGRFNQPQHF,TGTGCCAGCGGAGGGAGGTTTAATCAGCCCCAGCATTTT